This T cell receptor beta chain emerged from a study of T-cell memory formation after mild COVID-19 (dated by TCRdb to the early 2020s). Regarding the study in general: Most TCR sequence clusters were specific to one of the two donors. In two donors, T-cell clones that expanded and contracted after mild COVID-19 were followed by sequencing TCRalpha and TCRbeta repertoires longitudinally. Two young, previously healthy adult volunteers made up the cohort, one male and one female.

Ficoll-Paque density gradient centrifugation was used to isolate PBMCs. This clonotype was seen a handful of times. It lacks a known antigen. One base away there is no much larger clone; base qualities are not given. From cysteine to phenylalanine, the CDR3 is 13 amino acids long. Solely the CDR3 DNA is kept, with 39 bases framed from the first base. V loses 3 bases of germline sequence and J loses 5 bases, and the interval between the two ends is 8 bases. According to the germline V gene, CDR1 reads LGHNA and CDR2 reads YSLEER. TCRdb lists the instrument as Illumina NovaSeq 6000. cDNA libraries for TCRalpha and TCRbeta were prepared by 5'RACE using constant-segment primers, with sample barcodes and unique molecular identifiers added. Trizol reagent was used to extract RNA from every sample. Libraries were amplified in two PCR steps, with a second sample barcode and Illumina TruSeq adapters added in the second step. The libraries were sequenced on an Illumina NovaSeq using 2 x 150 bp paired-end reads. The authors' analysis ran thus. Demultiplexing of reads and collapsing into UMI-guided consensus sequences were performed with migec v1.2.7. Using mixcr v2.1.11, the UMI consensuses were aligned to TRA and TRB V and J templates and assembled into clonotypes. A clonotype was counted as expanded or contracted only when both edgeR and NoisET called the clonotype significant, with the noise models trained on biological replicates. For edgeR calls, a false discovery rate-adjusted p below 0.01 and a log2 fold-change threshold of 1 were applied. PCA with hierarchical clustering of max-normalized trajectories of the 1000 most abundant clonotypes was used as exploratory dynamics analysis. Each responding clone was given a CD4 or CD8 phenotype based on the CD4+ and CD8+ repertoires, which had been sequenced separately. Through fastp at Q25 and MiXCR, TCRdb rebuilt clones from the public reads, retaining in-frame beta chains. A single entry per CDR3 protein holds the most common genes and DNA from its merged rows. The V and J calls here are based on TCRdb, not the publication. The sample table lists around 340,000 distinct CDR3 sequences, less than 20% of them with a count of one. Around 22% of the sample goes to the ten largest clones.

Results the study describes overall, beyond this receptor: The study covered only a couple of mild cases, and larger cohorts including severe cases with pre-infection samples were considered necessary. Contracting CD4+ clones were located mainly in the CM and EM memory subsets, whereas CD8+ clones were found to be enriched in EMRA. Some responding clones were found in pre-infection memory, which suggests that pre-existing cross-reactive memory T cells took part in the SARS-CoV-2 response. Clones that contracted from day 15 to 85 showed balanced CD4/CD8 phenotypes, whereas a second wave of clones that expanded from day 15 to 37 leaned towards CD4+. SARS-CoV-2 specificity of the second-wave clones peaking on day 37 was not confirmed.

The chain couples TRBV4-3 to TRBJ2-4; the D segment cannot be called with confidence. The specimen was PBMCs or a T cell subset sorted from them (not recorded which). The receptor comes from a man between 18 and 35 years old who had mild COVID-19 (a few samples of this study predate the infection). The sample titles of this study are shuffled in the database, so cell type and time point are left out; the donor was told from shared clones. The CDR3 protein sequence reads: CASSHGSENIQYF. The DNA sequence is as follows: TGCGCCAGCAGCCACGGATCGGAAAACATTCAGTACTTC.